One and the same sample provided the 17 T cell receptor beta chains below, sequenced in a study of T cell responses to AZD1222 COVID-19 vaccine. Using immunoSEQ multiplex PCR, the repertoire was profiled, and TCRdb retains in-frame clones only, with some absent. The table has roughly 180,000 clones, approximately 90% seen once. This specimen consisted of peripheral blood, obtained 28 days after the second AZD1222 dose. These receptors all come from an adult who received the AZD1222 COVID-19 vaccine.

The chain has TRBV7-2 and TRBJ1-4, with D maybe TRBD1 (6 bases). Germline CDR1 reads SGHTA; CDR2 reads FQGNSA. This CDR3 is 15 amino acids long. V was pared by 4 bases and J by 4 bases, with 13 bases between. In nucleotides, the CDR3 is TGTGCCAGCAGCTCGCAACAGGGTCGTAATGAAAAACTGTTTTTT. Translating it yields CASSSQQGRNEKLFF.

This clone was seen just once. The chain carries TRBV5-1 and TRBJ2-5; maybe TRBD1 (5 bases). CDR1 is SGHRS, CDR2 YFSETQ, per germline. This CDR3 comprises 14 residues. Between the trimmed V and J ends, which lost 0 bases and 3 bases, there was a span of 9 bases. CDR3 residues: CASSLEGQEETQYF. The CDR3 DNA reads TGCGCCAGCAGCTTGGAGGGGCAGGAAGAGACCCAGTACTTC.

V is TRBV5-4 and J is TRBJ1-6; D uncertain. Germline assignment: CDR1 SGHNT and CDR2 YYREEE (reference sequence). The CDR3 loop spans 14 amino acids. With 1 base removed from V and 6 bases from J, the gap between germline ends came to 8 bases. CDR3 bases: TGTGCCAGCAGCTTGAAGCAGGTTAATTCACCCCTCCACTTT. Its protein product is CASSLKQVNSPLHF.

The gene calls are TRBV7-2 and TRBJ2-7, with 9 positions matching TRBD1. This CDR3 is 14 amino acids long. Germline V gene sequence: CDR1 SGHTA, CDR2 FQGNSA. V shed 2 bases, J shed 2 bases, and the junction held 1 base outside the gene matches. In nucleotides, the CDR3 is TGTGCCAGCAGCTTATACAGGGGGCCCTACGAGCAGTACTTC. It specifies CASSLYRGPYEQYF.

This chain uses TRBV5-1 with TRBJ1-2; D is uncertain. Germline V gives CDR1 SGHRS, CDR2 YFSETQ. V dropped 0 bases and J dropped 4 bases, with 7 bases sitting between them. The CDR3 sequence is 13 residues long. The CDR3 reads CASSLDPFYGYTF. CDR3 sequence (DNA): TGCGCCAGCAGCTTGGATCCCTTCTATGGCTACACCTTC.

The chain joins TRBV28 to TRBJ2-7; perhaps TRBD2 as D (6 bases). V lost 7 bases to trimming and J lost 2 bases, with 15 bases between them. The V gene's germline CDR1 is MDHEN and CDR2 SYDVKM. CDR3 length: 14 residues. The CDR3 region has the DNA TGTGCCAGCACCCCGGGACTTCCCCCCTACGAGCAGTACTTC. Translated, it gives CASTPGLPPYEQYF.

This clone was seen only once. The chain employs TRBV7-9 and TRBJ1-1; D unclear. This CDR3 has 12 amino acids. The germline V gene encodes CDR1 SEHNR and CDR2 FQNEAQ (reference sequence). Between the trimmed V and J ends, which lost 1 base and 11 bases, there was a span of 11 bases. CDR3 amino acids: CASSLGGVGAFF. CDR3 in DNA: TGTGCCAGCAGCTTAGGCGGCGTCGGTGCTTTCTTT.

This clone appeared a single time. The CDR3 loop reads CASSEGQLYSNQPQHF. The CDR3, as DNA: TGTGCCAGCAGTGAGGGTCAGCTGTATAGCAATCAGCCCCAGCATTTT. V and J are TRBV2 and TRBJ1-5, with D hard to call. V dropped 3 bases and J dropped 0 bases, with 12 bases sitting between them. Germline CDR1 is SNHLY and CDR2 is FYNNEI. CDR3 length: 16 amino acids.

The rearrangement links TRBV19 to TRBJ1-5; no clear D gene. The CDR3 totals 14 residues. V was trimmed by 2 bases and J by 6 bases, leaving 11 bases between them. Germline V gene sequence: CDR1 LNHDA, CDR2 SQIVND (reference sequence). CDR3 loop: CASSISRRRQPQHF. The CDR3 DNA reads as TGTGCCAGTAGTATATCTAGGAGGCGTCAGCCCCAGCATTTT.

The count of this clone is one. CDR3 nucleotide sequence: TGTGCCAGCAGCCTGGAGGGCCCCAGAGGGGGCTCCTACGAGCAGTACTTC. This gives the protein CASSLEGPRGGSYEQYF. The V call is TRBV5-4, the J call TRBJ2-7; D may match TRBD1 or TRBD2 (6 bases each). The CDR3 is made up of 17 amino acids. V dropped 4 bases and J dropped 0 bases, with 20 bases sitting between them. Germline V lookup: CDR1 SGHNT, CDR2 YYREEE (reference sequence).

J is TRBJ1-1 and V is TRBV10-1, with no clear D. The CDR3 totals 14 residues. Germline V gives CDR1 WNHNN, CDR2 SYGVQD (reference sequence). V was cut by 0 bases and J by 8 bases, with 13 bases left in between. The CDR3 loop is CASSESIAGSEAFF. CDR3 DNA sequence: TGCGCCAGCAGTGAGTCGATCGCTGGATCGGAAGCTTTCTTT.

V usage is TRBV7-2 and J usage is TRBJ2-7; 8 positions match TRBD2. V gave up 5 bases and J gave up 2 bases; unmatched junction bases: 8. There are 15 residues in the CDR3. CDR1 and CDR2 from the germline V gene are SGHTA and FQGNSA. The CDR3 here is CASSPGGSRAYEQYF. The CDR3 DNA follows: TGTGCCAGCAGCCCGGGGGGGTCAAGGGCCTACGAGCAGTACTTC. The whole variable domain, filled in from reference TRBV7-2 and TRBJ2-7, reads GAGVSQSPSNKVTEKGKDVELRCDPISGHTALYWYRQSLGQGLEFLIYFQGNSAPDKSGLPSDRFSAERTGGSVSTLTIQRTQQEDSAVYLCASSPGGSRAYEQYFGPGTRLTVT.

The chain links TRBV14 to TRBJ2-7; 11 bases agree with TRBD2. Germline CDR1 SGHDN, CDR2 FVKESK. The length of the CDR3 is 17 residues. Trimming at V came to 1 base and at J to 4 bases, leaving 9 bases not matched to a gene. CDR3 nucleotides: TGTGCCAGCAGCCAAGTTAGCCGGGGACTAGCGGTATACGAGCAGTACTTC. Protein: CASSQVSRGLAVYEQYF.

This chain connects TRBV21-1 to TRBJ2-7; the tabulated D call, TRBD1, remains unverified against the DNA. TRBV21-1 is labeled a pseudogene. This CDR3 spans 18 amino acids. The CDR3 loop is CASSPLQARDRGSYEQYF. The CDR3 DNA reads TGTGCCAGCAGCCCTCTCCAGGCACGGGACAGGGGATCCTACGAGCAGTACTTC.

This chain links TRBV18 with TRBJ2-5; 11 nucleotides agree with TRBD2. Per germline, CDR1 KGHSH and CDR2 LQKENI. The CDR3 is 15 amino acids. J lost 4 bases, V lost 3 bases, and 4 bases had no gene match. CDR3 coding DNA: TGTGCCAGCTCACCGGGCACTAGCGGGAGAGAGACCCAGTACTTC. Translation: CASSPGTSGRETQYF. Full variable domain (outside the CDR3, taken from reference TRBV18 and TRBJ2-5): NAGVMQNPRHLVRRRGQEARLRCSPMKGHSHVYWYRQLPEEGLKFMVYLQKENIIDESGMPKERFSAEFPKEGPSILRIQQVVRGDSAAYFCASSPGTSGRETQYFGPGTRLLVL.

The chain joins TRBV6-5 to TRBJ1-2, with TRBD1 identical over 7 bases. Germline CDR1 and CDR2: MNHEY and SVGAGI. Trimming took 2 bases from V and 1 from J; bases not matched to a gene: 1. The CDR3 contains 14 residues. The CDR3 loop is CASSYRQGNYGYTF. DNA for the CDR3: TGTGCCAGCAGTTACCGACAGGGTAACTATGGCTACACCTTC.

The rearrangement uses TRBV5-1 and TRBJ2-7, with no clear D. The CDR3 sequence is 14 residues long. V was shortened by 5 bases and J by 0 bases, with 12 bases between the two germline ends. Per the germline V gene, CDR1 is SGHRS and CDR2 is YFSETQ. CDR3 residues: CASSEAASSYEQYF. In DNA, the CDR3 is TGCGCCAGCAGTGAGGCAGCTAGCTCCTACGAGCAGTACTTC.